This is a list of T cell receptor beta chains from one sample in a study of cytotoxic CD8 clonotypes in ibrutinib-treated CLL. The method was immunoSEQ multiplex PCR; TCRdb's version includes in-frame clones alone and lacks a portion of them. The table includes some 130,000 clones, 70% to 90% detected once. The sample was PBMCs, taken after 24 months of ibrutinib treatment. These receptors all come from a human donor with chronic lymphocytic leukemia. Both conserved end residues are part of each CDR3. The order of the fields is V gene, clone size, CDR3 length, D gene, J gene, CDR3 protein, CDR3 DNA. A D gene is named only where the DNA matches it firmly. Clone size appears in some rows only: once, few, many, or a class for an expanded clone.

v_call: TRBV28
clone_size: -
cdr3_length: 17
d_call: -
j_call: TRBJ1-5
cdr3_aa: CASSLISGGLSNQPQHF
cdr3_nt: TGTGCCAGCAGTTTAATAAGTGGTGGTTTAAGCAATCAGCCCCAGCATTTT

v_call: TRBV6-1
clone_size: -
cdr3_length: 14
d_call: -
j_call: TRBJ1-4
cdr3_aa: CASSEDRINEKLFF
cdr3_nt: TGTGCCAGCAGTGAAGACAGGATTAATGAAAAACTGTTTTTT

v_call: TRBV10-3
clone_size: -
cdr3_length: 14
d_call: TRBD2
j_call: TRBJ2-1
cdr3_aa: CAIAGLAGVGEQFF
cdr3_nt: TGTGCCATCGCAGGACTAGCGGGAGTTGGTGAGCAGTTCTTC

v_call: TRBV29-1
clone_size: -
cdr3_length: 14
d_call: -
j_call: TRBJ1-1
cdr3_aa: CSVVLQMGNTEAFF
cdr3_nt: TGCAGCGTTGTCCTACAGATGGGGAACACTGAAGCTTTCTTT

v_call: TRBV28
clone_size: -
cdr3_length: 15
d_call: -
j_call: TRBJ1-2
cdr3_aa: CASSSPRGAIYGYTF
cdr3_nt: TGTGCCAGCAGTTCTCCCCGGGGGGCAATCTATGGCTACACCTTC

v_call: TRBV5-1
clone_size: -
cdr3_length: 15
d_call: -
j_call: TRBJ2-7
cdr3_aa: CASSLSIGRAYEQYF
cdr3_nt: TGCGCCAGCAGCTTAAGCATCGGCAGGGCCTACGAGCAGTACTTC

v_call: TRBV9
clone_size: -
cdr3_length: 15
d_call: TRBD2
j_call: TRBJ2-1
cdr3_aa: CASRRGLGGVNEQFF
cdr3_nt: TGTGCCAGCAGGCGGGGACTGGGAGGGGTCAATGAGCAGTTCTTC

v_call: TRBV9
clone_size: -
cdr3_length: 13
d_call: -
j_call: TRBJ2-1
cdr3_aa: CASSVGGGDEQFF
cdr3_nt: TGTGCCAGCAGCGTAGGAGGAGGGGATGAGCAGTTCTTC

v_call: TRBV5-4
clone_size: -
cdr3_length: 14
d_call: TRBD1
j_call: TRBJ1-4
cdr3_aa: CASSLDRGNEKLFF
cdr3_nt: TGTGCCAGCAGCCTAGACAGGGGAAATGAAAAACTGTTTTTT

v_call: TRBV28
clone_size: -
cdr3_length: 16
d_call: TRBD1
j_call: TRBJ1-6
cdr3_aa: CATRGWTGGSNSPLHF
cdr3_nt: TGTGCCACCAGGGGGTGGACAGGGGGAAGTAATTCACCCCTCCACTTT

v_call: TRBV13
clone_size: -
cdr3_length: 17
d_call: TRBD1
j_call: TRBJ1-3
cdr3_aa: CASSLVRDRVSGNTIYF
cdr3_nt: TGTGCCAGCAGCTTAGTCCGGGACAGGGTGTCTGGAAACACCATATATTTT

v_call: TRBV7-9
clone_size: once
cdr3_length: 13
d_call: -
j_call: TRBJ1-2
cdr3_aa: CASSLGNPRGYTF
cdr3_nt: TGTGCCAGCAGCTTGGGGAATCCAAGGGGCTACACCTTC

v_call: TRBV28
clone_size: -
cdr3_length: 15
d_call: TRBD2
j_call: TRBJ2-2
cdr3_aa: CASTGQRGFTGELFF
cdr3_nt: TGTGCCAGCACCGGCCAGCGGGGGTTTACCGGGGAGCTGTTTTTT

v_call: TRBV10-3
clone_size: -
cdr3_length: 16
d_call: -
j_call: TRBJ2-2
cdr3_aa: CAISRDRQANTGELFF
cdr3_nt: TGTGCCATCAGTCGGGATAGGCAGGCGAACACCGGGGAGCTGTTTTTT

v_call: TRBV27
clone_size: -
cdr3_length: 11
d_call: -
j_call: TRBJ2-5
cdr3_aa: CASSSEKTQYF
cdr3_nt: TGTGCCAGCAGCTCGGAAAAGACCCAGTACTTC

v_call: TRBV28
clone_size: once
cdr3_length: 13
d_call: TRBD1
j_call: TRBJ1-4
cdr3_aa: CASGDRINEKLFF
cdr3_nt: TGTGCCAGCGGGGACAGGATTAATGAAAAACTGTTTTTT

v_call: TRBV10-3
clone_size: -
cdr3_length: 18
d_call: TRBD2
j_call: TRBJ2-2
cdr3_aa: CAISDSGTSGSKTGELFF
cdr3_nt: TGTGCCATCAGTGACTCCGGGACTAGCGGGAGTAAGACCGGGGAGCTGTTTTTT

v_call: TRBV28
clone_size: -
cdr3_length: 14
d_call: TRBD2
j_call: TRBJ2-3
cdr3_aa: CASKSGDNTDTQYF
cdr3_nt: TGTGCCAGCAAGAGCGGGGATAACACAGATACGCAGTATTTT

v_call: TRBV7-9
clone_size: few
cdr3_length: 15
d_call: TRBD1
j_call: TRBJ1-5
cdr3_aa: CASSSDDRGRQPQHF
cdr3_nt: TGTGCCAGCAGCTCGGACGACAGGGGGCGACAGCCCCAGCATTTT

v_call: TRBV2
clone_size: -
cdr3_length: 12
d_call: TRBD2
j_call: TRBJ2-1
cdr3_aa: CASSLLADEQFF
cdr3_nt: TGTGCCAGCAGTCTACTAGCGGATGAGCAGTTCTTC

v_call: TRBV2
clone_size: -
cdr3_length: 11
d_call: -
j_call: TRBJ1-2
cdr3_aa: CASNGGLGYTF
cdr3_nt: TGTGCCAGCAACGGGGGTTTAGGCTACACCTTC

v_call: TRBV5-1
clone_size: -
cdr3_length: 17
d_call: -
j_call: TRBJ2-5
cdr3_aa: CASSLKGSSPSQETQYF
cdr3_nt: TGCGCCAGCAGCTTGAAGGGGAGCAGCCCATCTCAAGAGACCCAGTACTTC

v_call: TRBV7-2
clone_size: -
cdr3_length: 14
d_call: TRBD2
j_call: TRBJ2-5
cdr3_aa: CASKGPGRGETQYF
cdr3_nt: TGTGCCAGCAAGGGGCCCGGGAGGGGGGAGACCCAGTACTTC

v_call: TRBV28
clone_size: -
cdr3_length: 13
d_call: -
j_call: TRBJ1-2
cdr3_aa: CASNTGESRGYTF
cdr3_nt: TGTGCCAGCAACACTGGCGAGTCACGTGGCTACACCTTC

v_call: TRBV28
clone_size: -
cdr3_length: 17
d_call: -
j_call: TRBJ2-1
cdr3_aa: CASSSPFASISYNEQFF
cdr3_nt: TGTGCCAGCAGTTCTCCATTTGCTAGCATCTCCTACAATGAGCAGTTCTTC

v_call: TRBV7-2
clone_size: -
cdr3_length: 14
d_call: TRBD1
j_call: TRBJ1-2
cdr3_aa: CASSRDRGDYGYTF
cdr3_nt: TGTGCCAGCAGCCGGGACAGGGGGGACTATGGCTACACCTTC

v_call: TRBV15
clone_size: -
cdr3_length: 15
d_call: -
j_call: TRBJ1-2
cdr3_aa: CATSREPTGSYGYTF
cdr3_nt: TGTGCCACCAGCAGAGAACCAACAGGATCCTATGGCTACACCTTC

v_call: TRBV6-5
clone_size: -
cdr3_length: 14
d_call: TRBD1
j_call: TRBJ1-2
cdr3_aa: CASSQRQGNYGYTF
cdr3_nt: TGTGCCAGCAGTCAGAGACAGGGGAATTATGGCTACACCTTC

v_call: TRBV5-1
clone_size: -
cdr3_length: 15
d_call: -
j_call: TRBJ1-4
cdr3_aa: CASSFKGTANEKLFF
cdr3_nt: TGCGCCAGCAGCTTCAAGGGGACCGCTAATGAAAAACTGTTTTTT

v_call: TRBV30
clone_size: few
cdr3_length: 14
d_call: -
j_call: TRBJ1-6
cdr3_aa: CAWSLLPSNSPLHF
cdr3_nt: TGTGCCTGGAGTCTCCTACCGTCCAATTCACCCCTCCACTTT

v_call: TRBV18
clone_size: -
cdr3_length: 13
d_call: -
j_call: TRBJ2-6
cdr3_aa: CASSPSGANVLTF
cdr3_nt: TGTGCCAGCTCCCCCTCTGGGGCCAACGTCCTGACTTTC

v_call: TRBV21-1
clone_size: -
cdr3_length: 15
d_call: -
j_call: TRBJ2-7
cdr3_aa: CASSLRQGAPYEQYF
cdr3_nt: TGTGCCAGCAGCTTACGACAGGGGGCCCCCTACGAGCAGTACTTC

v_call: TRBV7-6
clone_size: -
cdr3_length: 14
d_call: TRBD1
j_call: TRBJ1-2
cdr3_aa: CASSSIGQGLGYTF
cdr3_nt: TGTGCCAGCAGCTCGATTGGACAGGGTTTAGGCTACACCTTC

v_call: TRBV7-2
clone_size: once
cdr3_length: 15
d_call: TRBD2
j_call: TRBJ2-3
cdr3_aa: CASSRTSGSTDTQYF
cdr3_nt: TGTGCCAGCAGCCGCACTAGCGGGAGCACAGATACGCAGTATTTT

v_call: TRBV5-4
clone_size: -
cdr3_length: 14
d_call: -
j_call: TRBJ1-1
cdr3_aa: CASSLREVNTEAFF
cdr3_nt: TGTGCCAGCAGCTTAAGGGAGGTGAACACTGAAGCTTTCTTT

v_call: TRBV6-5
clone_size: once
cdr3_length: 16
d_call: -
j_call: TRBJ2-4
cdr3_aa: CASSYSGHLAKNIQYF
cdr3_nt: TGTGCCAGCAGTTACTCGGGGCATCTAGCCAAAAACATTCAGTACTTC

v_call: TRBV6-5
clone_size: -
cdr3_length: 13
d_call: -
j_call: TRBJ2-7
cdr3_aa: CASSYSTGDEQYF
cdr3_nt: TGTGCCAGCAGTTACTCTACCGGGGACGAGCAGTACTTC

v_call: TRBV6-5
clone_size: -
cdr3_length: 15
d_call: -
j_call: TRBJ1-3
cdr3_aa: CASSYSFVTGNTIYF
cdr3_nt: TGTGCCAGCAGTTACTCGTTCGTGACGGGAAACACCATATATTTT

v_call: TRBV11-3
clone_size: -
cdr3_length: 18
d_call: -
j_call: TRBJ2-6
cdr3_aa: CASSLGGARGSGANVLTF
cdr3_nt: TGTGCCAGCAGCTTAGGAGGGGCGAGGGGCTCTGGGGCCAACGTCCTGACTTTC

v_call: TRBV28
clone_size: -
cdr3_length: 15
d_call: TRBD2
j_call: TRBJ2-1
cdr3_aa: CASISSGDSYNEQFF
cdr3_nt: TGTGCCAGCATTTCTAGCGGAGACTCCTACAATGAGCAGTTCTTC

v_call: TRBV7-3
clone_size: -
cdr3_length: 15
d_call: -
j_call: TRBJ2-7
cdr3_aa: CASSSSVGTPYEQYF
cdr3_nt: TGTGCCAGCAGCTCCTCGGTAGGGACTCCCTACGAGCAGTACTTC

v_call: TRBV27
clone_size: many
cdr3_length: 19
d_call: -
j_call: TRBJ2-1
cdr3_aa: CAPQGGLKALATPHNEQFF
cdr3_nt: TGTGCCCCCCAAGGAGGACTAAAGGCTCTAGCGACCCCTCACAATGAGCAGTTCTTC

v_call: TRBV5-1
clone_size: few
cdr3_length: 13
d_call: -
j_call: TRBJ1-4
cdr3_aa: CASSPAQGEKLFF
cdr3_nt: TGCGCCAGCAGCCCGGCCCAAGGGGAAAAACTGTTTTTT

v_call: TRBV5-1
clone_size: -
cdr3_length: 12
d_call: -
j_call: TRBJ2-1
cdr3_aa: CASSPDLGEQFF
cdr3_nt: TGCGCCAGCAGCCCGGACCTAGGGGAGCAGTTCTTC

v_call: TRBV4-3
clone_size: -
cdr3_length: 15
d_call: TRBD2
j_call: TRBJ2-3
cdr3_aa: CASSQESVAGNTQYF
cdr3_nt: TGCGCCAGCAGCCAAGAATCGGTAGCGGGTAATACGCAGTATTTT

v_call: TRBV30
clone_size: -
cdr3_length: 13
d_call: -
j_call: TRBJ2-1
cdr3_aa: CAWRHDRYNEQFF
cdr3_nt: TGTGCCTGGAGGCACGACAGGTACAATGAGCAGTTCTTC

v_call: TRBV5-4
clone_size: -
cdr3_length: 14
d_call: TRBD1
j_call: TRBJ1-3
cdr3_aa: CASSPRDSLSPIYF
cdr3_nt: TGTGCCAGCAGCCCTAGGGACAGCCTCAGCCCCATATATTTT

v_call: TRBV7-3
clone_size: -
cdr3_length: 15
d_call: TRBD1
j_call: TRBJ2-1
cdr3_aa: CASSSGTASYNEQFF
cdr3_nt: TGTGCCAGCAGCTCCGGGACAGCCTCCTACAATGAGCAGTTCTTC

v_call: TRBV5-6
clone_size: -
cdr3_length: 16
d_call: TRBD2
j_call: TRBJ2-3
cdr3_aa: CASSLGAGDRKDTQYF
cdr3_nt: TGTGCCAGCAGCTTGGGAGCGGGAGATCGTAAAGATACGCAGTATTTT

v_call: TRBV6-5
clone_size: -
cdr3_length: 13
d_call: -
j_call: TRBJ1-5
cdr3_aa: CASSYSDRQPQHF
cdr3_nt: TGTGCCAGCAGTTACTCCGATAGGCAGCCCCAGCATTTT

v_call: TRBV6-1
clone_size: once
cdr3_length: 12
d_call: -
j_call: TRBJ2-1
cdr3_aa: CASRDLENEQFF
cdr3_nt: TGTGCCAGCAGGGACCTAGAGAACGAGCAGTTCTTC